The 8 T cell receptor beta chains below were found in one sample sequenced in a study of cytomegalovirus exposure and HLA in healthy donors (dated 2017 in TCRdb). The receptor library was made with the immunoSEQ multiplex PCR assay. For the multiplex PCR, a mixture combining 60 forward primers for TCR Vbeta segments and 13 reverse primers for TCR Jbeta segments was used. TCRdb took over this immuneACCESS table, retaining in-frame rearrangements with V and J assigned. Such tables are incomplete; in checked studies, under half of the missing clones stem from an unresolved V gene, and the remainder is unexplained. The sample records about 78,000 clones, over 60% of which are singletons. The leading ten clones occupy roughly 11% of the sample. Sequencing was performed on PBMCs. These receptors were taken from a woman between 40 and 55 years old in good health and CMV-seropositive.

This clone is categorized as medium-sized (0.01 to 0.1%). V is TRBV5-6 and J is TRBJ2-2; 7 bases are a match to TRBD2. J was trimmed by 10 bases and V by 0 bases; bases with no gene match: 6. The CDR3 is made up of 14 amino acids. CDR1 is SGHDT and CDR2 is YYEEEE in the germline V gene. The CDR3 DNA follows: TGTGCCAGCAGCTTGGGGCGGGGGTACGAGGAGCTGTTTTTT. It codes for CASSLGRGYEELFF.

Here the CDR3 DNA reads TGTGCCAGTAGTCTACAGGGGCGAAGCACAGATACGCAGTATTTT. Amino acid sequence: CASSLQGRSTDTQYF. V gene TRBV19 combines with J gene TRBJ2-3, with TRBD1 identical over 7 bases. Germline loops: CDR1 LNHDA, CDR2 SQIVND (reference sequence). CDR3 length: 15 amino acids. Trimming cost V 5 bases and J 0 bases; bases outside gene matches: 5.

This chain uses TRBV28 with TRBJ1-1; D is possibly TRBD1 (6 bases). CDR3 length: 14 amino acids. Germline CDR1 is MDHEN and CDR2 is SYDVKM. V shed 4 bases and J shed 4 bases, with 13 bases lying between them. The CDR3 is CASSWGGLRTEAFF. Here the CDR3 DNA reads TGTGCCAGCAGTTGGGGGGGGCTGCGCACTGAAGCTTTCTTT. Filled out from reference TRBV28 and TRBJ1-1, the complete variable domain reads DVKVTQSSRYLVKRTGEKVFLECVQDMDHENMFWYRQDPGLGLRLIYFSYDVKMKEKGDIPEGYSVSREKKERFSLILESASTNQTSMYLCASSWGGLRTEAFFGQGTRLTVV.

This clone was detected a few times. This chain's CDR3 is CASSLVPGQGNTIYF. The CDR3 DNA reads TGCGCCAGCAGCTTGGTGCCGGGACAGGGAAACACCATATATTTT. The chain couples TRBV5-1 to TRBJ1-3, with 7 nucleotides matching TRBD1. Germline V gives CDR1 SGHRS, CDR2 YFSETQ. The CDR3 has 15 residues. V was pared by 0 bases and J by 4 bases, with 4 bases of the junction left unmatched.

J is TRBJ1-1 and V is TRBV18; 7 nucleotides match TRBD1. From germline, CDR1 is KGHSH and CDR2 LQKENI. The CDR3 totals 13 residues. J was trimmed by 6 bases and V by 3 bases; bases with no gene match: 4. The CDR3 sequence: CASSPDRFSEAFF. The DNA for the CDR3 is TGTGCCAGCTCACCGGACAGGTTTTCTGAAGCTTTCTTT.

The CDR3 here is CASSPALATDTQYF. DNA for the CDR3: TGTGCCAGCTCACCCGCTCTAGCGACGGATACGCAGTATTTT. V usage is TRBV18 and J usage is TRBJ2-3; weak D call: TRBD2 (6 bases). Trimming removed 3 bases from V and 6 bases from J, with 13 bases in between. CDR1 KGHSH and CDR2 LQKENI come from the germline V gene. This CDR3 has 14 residues.

This rearrangement joins TRBV7-2 to TRBJ1-2; perhaps TRBD1 as D (6 bases). The CDR3 contains 13 residues. Germline CDR1 is SGHTA and CDR2 is FQGNSA. V lost 4 bases and J 3 bases, leaving 9 bases between the germline ends. The CDR3 sequence: CASSSGQHYGYTF. CDR3 bases: TGTGCCAGCAGCTCAGGACAGCACTATGGCTACACCTTC.

Worth noting for this clone: One end of the junction fails to match germline, which may point to a read error. The chain combines TRBV11-2 with TRBJ2-3; TRBD1 is a possible D gene (5 bases). Germline CDR1 and CDR2: SGHAT and FQNNGV. The CDR3 has 15 amino acids. CDR3 sequence reads: CASSLEAGWTDTQYF. The DNA for the CDR3 is TGTGCCAGCAGCCTAGAGGCAGGGTGGACAGATACGCAGTATTTT.